The sequence of this T cell receptor (beta chain) was determined in a study of regulatory T cells in long-lasting Graves disease. The V gene lost 3 bases and the J gene lost 0 bases, with 15 bases spanning the gap. The germline V gene encodes CDR1 ENHRY and CDR2 SYGVKD. The CDR3 is 17 amino acids. Study findings and constraints: Persistent cases favored TRBV28, TRBJ1-2 and TRBJ2-5. Sample size was small, which may have lowered accuracy. TCR diversity was lower in persistent than newly diagnosed Graves' disease.

Sequencing libraries for TCR beta were prepared with iRepertoire HTBI primers and Arm-PCR of CDR3 regions. MiXCR, run by TCRdb on the multiplex PCR reads, gives a single entry per CDR3 protein. The sample shows about 240,000 distinct CDR3 sequences, around 20% of them seen only once. Specified time point: newly diagnosed GD, antithyroid drugs for less than 3 months. The TCR library used RNA extracted from PBMCs. This clonotype was detected many times. Its specificity is not known. The sequence was collected from a female donor with Graves disease. The rearrangement joins TRBV10-3 to TRBJ2-1; D gene uncertain. This specimen consisted of peripheral blood mononuclear cells (PBMCs), obtained at new diagnosis, from a patient treated with antithyroid drugs. The CDR3 DNA reads as TGTGCCATCAGTGACACGAAGGCGCGGAGCTCCTACAATGAGCAGTTCTTC. It encodes CAISDTKARSSYNEQFF.